The clone carrying this T cell receptor (beta chain) was seen a handful of times. The data belong to a study of CD8+ T cells in alopecia areata. Sequencing templates came from extracted RNA that was reverse transcribed into cDNA. TCRdb's table, derived via immunoSEQ multiplex PCR, lists solely in-frame clones and lacks some. Of some 210,000 clones listed, roughly three fifths were seen once; the top ten hold around 1.3%. As for treatment: oral pan-JAK inhibitor, 5-10 mg twice daily. Specimens obtained from alopecia areata patients comprised lesional scalp punch biopsies and peripheral blood. This material consisted of CD4+ T cells sorted from blood, taken around week 44, from a patient treated with tofacitinib. This receptor was obtained from a human donor with alopecia areata.

The CDR3 loop reads CASSLGWVETQYF. As DNA, the CDR3 is TGTGCCAGCAGCTTAGGGTGGGTGGAGACCCAGTACTTC. The chain is built from TRBV7-2 and TRBJ2-5, with D hard to call. V lost 1 base, J lost 5 bases, and 8 bases lay in between. The CDR3 is made up of 13 amino acids. Germline CDR1 SGHTA, CDR2 FQGNSA.